This TCR beta chain stems from a study of beta chain features in type 1 diabetes. Whole-study results and caveats: Cells with high TCR expression could be over-represented when cDNA is sequenced. Shorter TCRB CDR3s, moderately but significantly so, marked every one of the four CD4+ subsets in Type 1 diabetes patients.

The isolated RNA, all of it, was reverse transcribed, so expressed TCRB transcripts were what got sequenced. Assay used: immunoSEQ multiplex PCR; TCRdb lists only in-frame clones, some missing. This table has some 700,000 clones, roughly 13% appearing once. Blood was drawn once from each donor into heparinised tubes. The draws averaged about 120 mL. About this clone: The antigen remains undetermined.

The CDR3 is made up of 14 amino acids. Germline-derived CDR1 and CDR2 are MDHEN and SYDVKM. V lost 4 bases and J 0 bases, leaving 9 bases between the germline ends. This chain joins TRBV28 and TRBJ1-1; D ambiguous. The receptor's source is a man aged 18 to 35 with type 1 diabetes. The specimen was naive CD4+ T cells from blood. CDR3 loop: CASSWADLNTEAFF. The CDR3 coding sequence is TGTGCCAGCAGTTGGGCGGACCTGAACACTGAAGCTTTCTTT.